This entry lists 28 T cell receptor beta chains sequenced from one sample in a study of blood T cell repertoires in COVID-19. Assay: immunoSEQ multiplex PCR; the TCRdb copy retains only in-frame clones and omits some. The sample lists about 73,000 clones, over 85% occurring once. Sequencing was performed on peripheral blood. Receptor source: a woman aged 80 or over with active or convalescent COVID-19.

The chain joins TRBV7-6 to TRBJ2-5; weak D call: TRBD2 (5 bases). Germline-derived CDR1 and CDR2 are SGHVS and FNYEAQ. The CDR3 has 14 amino acids. V lost 5 bases to trimming and J lost 2 bases, with 12 bases between them. CDR3 region: CASSPRTGQETQYF. In nucleotides, the CDR3 is TGTGCCAGCAGCCCCCGGACGGGACAAGAGACCCAGTACTTC.

The rearrangement uses TRBV7-2 and TRBJ2-7, with a weak D call TRBD2 (6 bases). The CDR3 consists of 15 residues. The germline CDR1 and CDR2 sequences are SGHTA and FQGNSA. The V gene lost 0 bases and the J gene lost 3 bases, with 12 bases spanning the gap. The CDR3 spells CASSLAPGLLYEQYF. The CDR3, as DNA: TGTGCCAGCAGCTTAGCACCGGGACTTCTCTACGAGCAGTACTTC.

V is TRBV18 and J is TRBJ1-3; D not resolved. This CDR3 has 16 residues. V was shortened by 0 bases and J by 3 bases, with 12 bases between the two germline ends. Looked up from germline, CDR1 is KGHSH and CDR2 is LQKENI. Written as DNA, the CDR3 is TGTGCCAGCTCACCACCGTGGGCACCGCTTGGAAACACCATATATTTT. It translates to CASSPPWAPLGNTIYF.

This chain uses TRBV19 with TRBJ1-1; possible D gene TRBD1, 6 bases. Trimming took off 0 bases at V and 12 bases at J, with 11 bases between the two ends. CDR1 and CDR2 from the germline V gene are LNHDA and SQIVND (reference sequence). There are 12 residues in the CDR3. The CDR3 here is CASSIEGRGTFF. The CDR3 region has the DNA TGTGCCAGTAGTATAGAGGGCAGGGGAACTTTCTTT.

The V call is TRBV5-1, the J call TRBJ2-1; D may be TRBD2 (6 bases). Trimming removed 3 bases at V and 0 bases at J, with 10 bases between. Germline V gene sequence: CDR1 SGHRS, CDR2 YFSETQ. The CDR3 runs 15 residues. In DNA form, the CDR3 reads TGCGCCAGCAGCTCCCCCGGGAGCTCCTACAATGAGCAGTTCTTC. Translation: CASSSPGSSYNEQFF. The complete variable domain, with remaining parts taken from reference TRBV5-1 and TRBJ2-1, reads KAGVTQTPRYLIKTRGQQVTLSCSPISGHRSVSWYQQTPGQGLQFLFEYFSETQRNKGNFPGRFSGRQFSNSRSEMNVSTLELGDSALYLCASSSPGSSYNEQFFGPGTRLTVL.

The chain is built from TRBV6-5 and TRBJ1-2, with TRBD1 as a possible D gene (6 bases). The CDR3 totals 12 residues. Germline V CDR1 and CDR2: MNHEY, SVGAGI. V lost 5 bases and J 5 bases, leaving 9 bases between the germline ends. The CDR3 DNA follows: TGTGCCAGCAGTCTAGGGGGTTATGGCTACACCTTC. It translates to CASSLGGYGYTF.

The CDR3 DNA is TGTGCCAGTCGCTTGGGACGTCGGGATTTTTATGGCTACACCTTC. Its translation: CASRLGRRDFYGYTF. This rearrangement joins TRBV5-4 to TRBJ1-2, with a weak D call TRBD1 (5 bases). The CDR3 spans 15 residues. Per germline, CDR1 SGHNT and CDR2 YYREEE (reference sequence). Trimming pared 8 bases from V and 5 bases from J, leaving 22 bases between.

This chain links TRBV19 with TRBJ2-1, with 8 bases matching TRBD2. Germline CDR1 LNHDA, CDR2 SQIVND (reference sequence). The CDR3 loop spans 15 amino acids. After removal of 5 bases from V and 0 bases from J, the junction contained 3 bases not matched to a gene. The CDR3: CASSVSGDSYNEQFF. The CDR3 coding sequence is TGTGCCAGTAGTGTTAGCGGGGACTCCTACAATGAGCAGTTCTTC.

The V gene is TRBV23-1, the J gene TRBJ1-5; TRBD1 matches 10 bases. TRBV23-1 is an ORF; its function is uncertain. CDR3 length equals 17 residues. The V gene end was trimmed by 6 bases and the J gene end by 1 base; junction bases not matched to a gene: 9. CDR3 protein: CASSGTRDRGSNQPQHF. In nucleotides, the CDR3 is TGCGCCAGCAGCGGAACCCGGGACAGGGGAAGCAATCAGCCCCAGCATTTT.

The rearrangement joins TRBV21-1 to TRBJ2-4; the D call TRBD1 from the table was never checked on the DNA. TRBV21-1 represents a pseudogene. The CDR3 has 18 residues. CDR3 amino acids: CASHILGQGPLAKNIQYF. The CDR3 DNA follows: TGTGCCAGCCACATCTTGGGACAGGGGCCACTAGCCAAAAACATTCAGTACTTC.

This chain joins TRBV10-2 and TRBJ1-4, with 12 bases lining up with TRBD1. With 6 bases clipped from V and 3 bases from J, the junction kept 5 bases outside the gene matches. The CDR3 has 16 residues. CDR1 and CDR2 (germline): WSHSY, SAAADI. This CDR3 is CASRVGQGAANEKLFF. The CDR3 nucleotides are TGCGCCAGCAGGGTGGGACAGGGGGCAGCTAATGAAAAACTGTTTTTT.

The chain carries TRBV30 and TRBJ2-1, with a weak D call TRBD1 (6 bases). With 0 bases removed from V and 5 bases from J, the gap between germline ends came to 17 bases. This CDR3 region has 16 residues. Per the germline V gene, CDR1 is GTSNPN and CDR2 is SVGIG (reference sequence). In DNA, the CDR3 is TGTGCCTGGAGTGTATGGGGGCAGGGGAAAGACAATGAGCAGTTCTTC. It is translated as CAWSVWGQGKDNEQFF.

This sequence joins TRBV28 and TRBJ1-6; D possibly corresponds to TRBD1 (5 bases). The V gene lost 10 bases and the J gene lost 5 bases, with 18 bases spanning the gap. CDR1 MDHEN and CDR2 SYDVKM come from the germline V gene. CDR3 length: 15 residues. CDR3 sequence: CATSGGGAHNSPLHF. The CDR3 DNA follows: TGTGCCACGTCGGGCGGTGGGGCTCATAATTCACCCCTCCACTTT.

This sequence joins TRBV4-1 and TRBJ2-3; 16 bases match TRBD2. The V gene's germline CDR1 is MGHRA and CDR2 YSYEKL. The junction had 7 bases not matched to a gene; V was cut back by 3 bases and J by 1 base. This CDR3 contains 19 residues. The CDR3 region is CASSQTGTSGGARTDTQYF. CDR3 in DNA: TGCGCCAGCAGCCAGACCGGGACTAGCGGGGGGGCCCGCACAGATACGCAGTATTTT.

This chain links TRBV10-3 with TRBJ1-1; D perhaps matches TRBD1 (5 bases). The germline V gene encodes CDR1 ENHRY and CDR2 SYGVKD. Trimming removed 3 bases at V and 1 base at J, with 9 bases between. This CDR3 spans 14 amino acids. CDR3 amino acids: CAISEMDKNTEAFF. The DNA of the CDR3 is TGTGCCATCAGTGAAATGGACAAGAACACTGAAGCTTTCTTT.

This sequence joins TRBV15 and TRBJ2-1; 7 positions match TRBD2. V shed 2 bases and J 10 bases; nucleotides not matched to a gene: 8. Per germline, CDR1 LNHNV and CDR2 YYDKDF (reference sequence). The CDR3 consists of 14 residues. CDR3 in amino acids: CATSRTLKREEQFF. For the CDR3, the DNA is TGTGCCACCAGCAGAACCCTAAAGCGGGAAGAGCAGTTCTTC.

This chain uses TRBV5-1 with TRBJ2-3, with 7 bases that match TRBD1. From germline, CDR1 is SGHRS and CDR2 YFSETQ. Losses at the gene ends were 1 base for V and 2 bases for J; bases not matched to a gene: 7. The CDR3 contains 16 residues. The CDR3 DNA follows: TGCGCCAGCAGCTTGTATGGGACAGAATACACAGATACGCAGTATTTT. It codes for CASSLYGTEYTDTQYF.

The genes are TRBV6-2 or TRBV6-3 and TRBJ2-3; 10 nucleotides agree with TRBD2. The CDR3 length is 16 residues. V shed 2 bases and J 4 bases; nucleotides not matched to a gene: 6. Germline V lookup: CDR1 MNHEY, CDR2 SVGEGT. The CDR3 region has the DNA TGTGCCAGCAGTTACGGCCCAGCGGGGGGGCCAGATACGCAGTATTTT. It is translated as CASSYGPAGGPDTQYF.

This rearrangement joins TRBV6-6 to TRBJ2-7; D gene ambiguous. The CDR3 consists of 12 residues. Germline V gene data show CDR1 as MNHNY and CDR2 as SVGAGI (reference sequence). Between the trimmed V and J ends, which lost 2 bases and 2 bases, there was a span of 4 bases. This CDR3 is CASSYHPYEQYF. The CDR3 DNA follows: TGTGCCAGCAGTTACCATCCCTACGAGCAGTACTTC.

The chain uses TRBV5-4 and TRBJ2-7, with 7 bases lining up with TRBD2. The CDR3 loop spans 15 amino acids. Germline V gene lookup returns CDR1 SGHNT and CDR2 YYREEE (reference sequence). V trimming: 0 bases; J trimming: 2 bases; junction bases outside the gene matches: 5. The CDR3 bases are TGTGCCAGCAGCTTGGCTATGGGAGGGGCCTACGAGCAGTACTTC. Protein product: CASSLAMGGAYEQYF.

The V gene is TRBV27, the J gene TRBJ1-2; D might be TRBD1 (6 bases). V was pared by 5 bases and J by 3 bases, with 13 bases between. CDR1 MNHEY and CDR2 SMNVEV come from the germline V gene (reference sequence). The CDR3 loop spans 14 amino acids. CDR3 bases: TGTGCCAGCAGTCCCGCGGGGGCTGACTATGGCTACACCTTC. Residues: CASSPAGADYGYTF.

V usage is TRBV28 and J usage is TRBJ1-6; 7 nucleotides align to TRBD1. J lost 7 bases, V lost 6 bases, and 9 bases had no gene match. In germline, CDR1 is MDHEN, CDR2 SYDVKM. This CDR3 has 15 residues. The CDR3 nucleotides read TGTGCCAGCAGCCGAACGACAGGGAGGAATTCACCCCTCCACTTT. Its translation is CASSRTTGRNSPLHF.

V and J are TRBV9 and TRBJ2-4; 13 bases fit TRBD2. J gave up 11 bases and V 4 bases, and 6 bases lay outside the gene matches. The CDR3 is 14 amino acids. The germline V gene encodes CDR1 SGDLS and CDR2 YYNGEE. The CDR3 coding sequence is TGTGCCAGCAGCCCACTGACTAGCGGGGGGTTTCAGTACTTC. Translated: CASSPLTSGGFQYF. Full variable domain (missing parts from reference TRBV9 and TRBJ2-4): DSGVTQTPKHLITATGQRVTLRCSPRSGDLSVYWYQQSLDQGLQFLIQYYNGEERAKGNILERFSAQQFPDLHSELNLSSLELGDSALYFCASSPLTSGGFQYFGAGTRLSVL.

The chain couples TRBV14 to TRBJ1-6, with D maybe TRBD1 (6 bases). The germline gives CDR1 SGHDN, CDR2 FVKESK. Trimming left V 4 bases short and J 8 bases short, with 15 bases between. This CDR3 region has 15 residues. Here the CDR3 reads CASSPLQGGDSPLHF. The CDR3 DNA follows: TGTGCCAGCAGCCCCCTACAGGGAGGGGATTCACCCCTCCACTTT. Full variable domain (missing parts from reference TRBV14 and TRBJ1-6): EAGVTQFPSHSVIEKGQTVTLRCDPISGHDNLYWYRRVMGKEIKFLLHFVKESKQDESGMPNNRFLAERTGGTYSTLKVQPAELEDSGVYFCASSPLQGGDSPLHFGNGTRLTVT.

This clone was counted a single time. The rearrangement links TRBV19 to TRBJ1-1, with no clear D. CDR3 length: 14 residues. The V gene lost 0 bases and the J gene lost 5 bases, with 10 bases spanning the gap. Germline values: CDR1 LNHDA, CDR2 SQIVND (reference sequence). CDR3 in DNA: TGTGCCAGTAGTATAGACCACCCGGGGACTGAAGCTTTCTTT. The encoded protein is CASSIDHPGTEAFF.

The chain links TRBV3-1 (or the pseudogene TRBV3-2) to TRBJ1-2, with TRBD1 matching 9 bases. V was clipped by 5 bases and J by 0 bases; unmatched bases: 4. This CDR3 spans 15 amino acids. Germline CDR1 is LGHDT and CDR2 is YNNKEL (reference sequence). The CDR3 is CASSGQGPTNYGYTF. Here the CDR3 DNA reads TGTGCCAGCAGCGGACAGGGGCCAACTAACTATGGCTACACCTTC.

The chain uses TRBV9 and TRBJ2-5, with 8 bases fitting TRBD1. J gave up 4 bases and V 5 bases, and 4 bases lay outside the gene matches. CDR1 is SGDLS, CDR2 YYNGEE, per germline. CDR3 length: 13 amino acids. The CDR3 loop reads CASSPTGVETQYF. In nucleotides, the CDR3 is TGTGCCAGCAGTCCGACAGGGGTAGAGACCCAGTACTTC.

The chain couples TRBV3-1 (or the pseudogene TRBV3-2) to TRBJ1-4, with TRBD1 matching 8 bases. V lost 1 base, J lost 7 bases, and 8 bases stayed unmatched. The germline CDR1 and CDR2 sequences are LGHDT and YNNKEL (reference sequence). This CDR3 has 16 residues. Here the CDR3 reads CASSQALTGVGEKLFF. The DNA for the CDR3 is TGTGCCAGCAGCCAAGCTCTGACAGGGGTAGGTGAAAAACTGTTTTTT.